This T cell receptor beta chain is drawn from a study of control samples from healthy donors and cancer patients. V shed 4 bases and J 3 bases; nucleotides not matched to a gene: 7. The CDR3 loop spans 15 amino acids. CDR1 SEHNR and CDR2 FQNEAQ come from the germline V gene (reference sequence). This clone was detected a few times. The repertoire was sequenced with immunoSEQ multiplex PCR; TCRdb's copy has only in-frame clones and lacks some. The sample gives roughly 130,000 clones, around nine tenths of which show up once; roughly 9% is in the top ten. Material: blood. This TCR was recovered from a woman aged 25 to 45 in good health. The chain recombines TRBV7-9 with TRBJ2-5; 8 nucleotides match TRBD2. The CDR3 DNA reads TGTGCCAGCAGCTCCCAAGCGGGAGTTGAAGAGACCCAGTACTTC. Translated: CASSSQAGVEETQYF. Full variable domain (missing parts from reference TRBV7-9 and TRBJ2-5): DTGVSQNPRHKITKRGQNVTFRCDPISEHNRLYWYRQTLGQGPEFLTYFQNEAQLEKSRLLSDRFSAERPKGSFSTLEIQRTEQGDSAMYLCASSSQAGVEETQYFGPGTRLLVL.